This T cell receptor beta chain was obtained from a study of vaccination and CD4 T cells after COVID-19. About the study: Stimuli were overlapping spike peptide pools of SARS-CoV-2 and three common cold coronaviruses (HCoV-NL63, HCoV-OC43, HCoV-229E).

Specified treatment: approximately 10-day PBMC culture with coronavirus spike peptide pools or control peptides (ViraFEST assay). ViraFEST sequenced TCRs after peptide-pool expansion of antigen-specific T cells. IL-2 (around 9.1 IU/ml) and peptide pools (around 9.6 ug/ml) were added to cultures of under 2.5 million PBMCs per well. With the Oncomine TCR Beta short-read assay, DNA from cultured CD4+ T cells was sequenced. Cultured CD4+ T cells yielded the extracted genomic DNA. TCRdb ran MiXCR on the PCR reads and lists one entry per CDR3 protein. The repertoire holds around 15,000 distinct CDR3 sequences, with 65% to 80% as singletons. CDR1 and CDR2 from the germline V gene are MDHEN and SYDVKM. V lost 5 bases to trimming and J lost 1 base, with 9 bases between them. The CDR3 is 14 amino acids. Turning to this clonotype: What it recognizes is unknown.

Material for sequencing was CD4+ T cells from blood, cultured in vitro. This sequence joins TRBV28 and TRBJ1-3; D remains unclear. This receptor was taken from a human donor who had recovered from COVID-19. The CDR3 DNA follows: TGTGCCAGCAGTCCTGGCGGATCTGGAAACACCATATATTTT. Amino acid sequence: CASSPGGSGNTIYF. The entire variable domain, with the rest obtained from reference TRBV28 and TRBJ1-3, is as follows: DVKVTQSSRYLVKRTGEKVFLECVQDMDHENMFWYRQDPGLGLRLIYFSYDVKMKEKGDIPEGYSVSREKKERFSLILESASTNQTSMYLCASSPGGSGNTIYFGEGSWLTVV.